The 16 T cell receptor beta chains presented below share a single source sample, sequenced in a study of cytomegalovirus exposure and HLA in healthy donors. Both 60 Vbeta primers and 13 Jbeta primers went into the PCR. Libraries were prepared by immunoSEQ multiplex PCR; TCRdb keeps only in-frame clonotypes and omits some of them. Here the sample spans approximately 170,000 clones, over 75% being singletons. The material sequenced was PBMCs. These receptor sequences come from a man aged 50-60 years in good health and CMV-seropositive.

The J gene is TRBJ1-4, the V gene TRBV2, with D possibly being TRBD1 (6 bases). The CDR3 is 15 residues long. The ends were cut back, 0 bases at V and 9 bases at J, with 14 bases in the middle. The V gene's germline CDR1 is SNHLY and CDR2 FYNNEI. Here the CDR3 reads CASSEARGLGKKLFF. CDR3 nucleotide sequence: TGTGCCAGCAGTGAAGCGCGGGGGCTGGGTAAAAAACTGTTTTTT.

The chain carries TRBV5-1 and TRBJ1-1; D is perhaps TRBD1 (6 bases). The V end was cut by 4 bases, the J end by 0 bases, with 13 bases between. CDR1 and CDR2 from the germline V gene are SGHRS and YFSETQ. There are 15 residues in the CDR3. CDR3 region: CASSPRDTLNTEAFF. The DNA for the CDR3 is TGCGCCAGCAGCCCCCGGGACACCTTGAACACTGAAGCTTTCTTT.

The chain links TRBV5-5 to TRBJ2-7, with TRBD1 identical over 9 bases. With V trimmed by 0 bases and J by 2 bases, 0 bases remained unmatched. This CDR3 is 14 amino acids long. From germline, CDR1 is SGHKS and CDR2 YYEKEE (reference sequence). The CDR3 spells CASSLGTGAYEQYF. The CDR3 DNA is TGTGCCAGCAGCTTGGGGACAGGGGCCTACGAGCAGTACTTC.

The gene calls are TRBV7-2 and TRBJ2-5, with TRBD1 matching over 9 bases. Germline V gene lookup returns CDR1 SGHTA and CDR2 FQGNSA. The ends lost 4 bases at V and 5 bases at J; junction bases unmatched: 5. This CDR3 has 14 amino acids. The CDR3 DNA follows: TGTGCCAGCAGCTCCCGGACAGGGGTGGAGACCCAGTACTTC. Amino acids: CASSSRTGVETQYF.

The chain has TRBV28 and TRBJ2-7; D might be TRBD2 (5 bases). CDR1 is MDHEN, CDR2 SYDVKM, per germline. V dropped 2 bases and J dropped 6 bases, with 17 bases sitting between them. The CDR3 is made up of 15 amino acids. CDR3: CASSLRRGNTLEQYF. The CDR3 DNA sequence: TGTGCCAGCAGTTTAAGACGGGGAAATACCCTCGAGCAGTACTTC.

This sequence joins TRBV11-2 and TRBJ2-1, with TRBD2 identical over 10 bases. This CDR3 region has 16 residues. V trimming: 6 bases; J trimming: 8 bases; junction bases outside the gene matches: 13. Germline V CDR1 and CDR2: SGHAT, FQNNGV. The DNA for the CDR3 is TGTGCCAGCAGGCCCGGTGGTCTAGCGGGGGTAGATGAGCAGTTCTTC. Protein sequence: CASRPGGLAGVDEQFF. Full variable domain (rest looked up from reference TRBV11-2 and TRBJ2-1): EAGVAQSPRYKIIEKRQSVAFWCNPISGHATLYWYQQILGQGPKLLIQFQNNGVVDDSQLPKDRFSAERLKGVDSTLKIQPAKLEDSAVYLCASRPGGLAGVDEQFFGPGTRLTVL.

This clone has more than one count but fewer than ten. This sequence joins TRBV15 and TRBJ2-7; 7 bases fit TRBD1. The CDR3 totals 16 residues. Germline CDR1 LNHNV, CDR2 YYDKDF (reference sequence). After removal of 5 bases from V and 2 bases from J, the junction contained 12 bases not matched to a gene. CDR3 DNA sequence: TGTGCCACCAGCGGCAGGGGGTCGGCTTCTACCTACGAGCAGTACTTC. Protein: CATSGRGSASTYEQYF.

The chain has TRBV28 and TRBJ1-2; D may be TRBD1 (5 bases). Trimming left V 5 bases short and J 8 bases short, with 15 bases between. CDR3 size: 13 residues. Germline V gene data show CDR1 as MDHEN and CDR2 as SYDVKM. CDR3 nucleotide sequence: TGTGCCAGCAGTCGTCCCGGGAGGGGCGGCTACACCTTC. It translates to CASSRPGRGGYTF.

This chain joins TRBV7-6 and TRBJ2-2; 8 bases agree with TRBD1. Germline V gives CDR1 SGHVS, CDR2 FNYEAQ. The CDR3 extends over 16 amino acids. The J segment lost 5 bases and the V segment lost 4 bases, leaving 9 bases of the junction unmatched. The CDR3, as DNA: TGTGCCAGCAGCTCTCTCACAGGGGGGTTAACCGGGGAGCTGTTTTTT. Translated, it gives CASSSLTGGLTGELFF.

The chain employs TRBV6-5 and TRBJ1-6, with 7 bases lining up with TRBD1. The CDR3 extends over 16 amino acids. Germline values: CDR1 MNHEY, CDR2 SVGAGI. Trimming removed 4 bases from V and 7 bases from J; junction bases left unmatched: 10. The CDR3 DNA sequence: TGTGCCAGCAGTTTTACCCGGACAGGAGTCAATTCACCCCTCCACTTT. As protein: CASSFTRTGVNSPLHF.

The chain recombines TRBV14 with TRBJ2-7, with TRBD2 matching over 9 bases. Germline loops: CDR1 SGHDN, CDR2 FVKESK. V was pared by 1 base and J by 7 bases, with 8 bases of the junction left unmatched. This CDR3 is built from 15 residues. CDR3: CASSQGGSGRFEQYF. In nucleotides, the CDR3 is TGTGCCAGCAGCCAAGGGGGTAGCGGGAGATTTGAGCAGTACTTC.

This clone is a singleton in its sample. The chain employs TRBV7-8 and TRBJ1-6, with D uncertain. CDR1 and CDR2 from the germline V gene are SGHVS and FQNEAQ. This CDR3 spans 15 amino acids. V was cut by 4 bases and J by 8 bases, with 15 bases left in between. The chain's CDR3 is CASSYPGRAHSPLHF. The DNA for the CDR3 is TGTGCCAGCAGCTACCCGGGGAGGGCACATTCACCCCTCCACTTT.

This chain links TRBV4-3 with TRBJ2-7; 7 bases are shared with TRBD2. V lost 0 bases and J lost 2; bases outside the gene matches: 4. This CDR3 is 15 amino acids long. Germline assignment: CDR1 LGHNA and CDR2 YSLEER. CDR3: CASSQDRTSAYEQYF. In DNA form, the CDR3 reads TGCGCCAGCAGCCAAGATCGTACTAGCGCCTACGAGCAGTACTTC.

This clone showed up just a few times. This chain links TRBV5-5 with TRBJ2-2; TRBD2 is a possible D gene (5 bases). The CDR3 spans 15 residues. Trimming left V 4 bases short and J 0 bases short, with 10 bases between. Germline CDR1 and CDR2: SGHKS and YYEKEE (reference sequence). The CDR3 coding sequence is TGTGCCAGCAGCCGGAGCGGTCCGAACACCGGGGAGCTGTTTTTT. Translated: CASSRSGPNTGELFF. Supplemented by reference TRBV5-5 and TRBJ2-2, the full variable domain reads DAGVTQSPTHLIKTRGQQVTLRCSPISGHKSVSWYQQVLGQGPQFIFQYYEKEERGRGNFPDRFSARQFPNYSSELNVNALLLGDSALYLCASSRSGPNTGELFFGEGSRLTVL.

The chain couples TRBV2 to TRBJ2-4; 9 positions match TRBD2. Germline CDR1 is SNHLY and CDR2 is FYNNEI. The CDR3 covers 16 residues. Trimming took 3 bases from V and 0 from J; bases not matched to a gene: 3. The CDR3 coding sequence is TGTGCCAGCAGTGAGGCTAGCGGGGTAGCCAAAAACATTCAGTACTTC. Its protein is CASSEASGVAKNIQYF.

V is TRBV5-8 and J is TRBJ2-3; 8 positions match TRBD1. The CDR3 is made up of 15 amino acids. V gave up 7 bases and J gave up 5 bases; unmatched junction bases: 12. Germline V CDR1 and CDR2: SGHTS, YDEGEE. The CDR3 loop reads CASEVDRAGGDTQYF. The CDR3 DNA reads TGTGCCAGCGAGGTGGACAGGGCCGGGGGAGATACGCAGTATTTT. The whole variable domain, remainder taken from reference TRBV5-8 and TRBJ2-3, is EAGVTQSPTHLIKTRGQQATLRCSPISGHTSVYWYQQALGLGLQFLLWYDEGEERNRGNFPPRFSGRQFPNYSSELNVNALELEDSALYLCASEVDRAGGDTQYFGPGTRLTVL.